A selection of T cell receptor beta chains follows, all from one sample in a study of TIL therapy for anti-PD-1-resistant metastatic lung cancer. Assay: immunoSEQ multiplex PCR; the TCRdb copy retains only in-frame clones and omits some. The table has about 36,000 clones, around 79% seen once. The sample here was blood, taken at baseline. These receptors all stem from a person aged 25-85 years with non-small cell lung cancer. Both conserved end residues are trimmed from each CDR3.

>TRBV7-9|TRBJ2-5
ASSLVEYQETQY
>TRBV19|TRBJ2-5
ASSPSQGRQETQY
>TRBV4-3|TRBJ1-1
ASSQGRTGSLEREAF
>TRBV7-3|TRBJ2-7
ASSLGPGLPYEQY
>TRBV19|TRBJ1-6
ASSIGFSYNSPLH
>TRBV6-5|TRBJ2-7
ASSQTGTSAYEQY
>TRBV28|TRBJ2-7
ASSYGTSGYEQY
>TRBV11-3|TRBJ2-7
ASRLLAGGVYEQY
>TRBV7-2|TRBJ1-1
ASSYHRDNSEAF
>TRBV6-5|TRBJ2-1
ASSAGQGSSNEQF
>TRBV28|TRBJ1-2
ASSRAVGGYT
>TRBV7-9|TRBJ1-5
ASSFGDQPQH
>TRBV19|TRBJ1-1
ASSIPSTEAEAF
>TRBV10-3|TRBJ1-2
AIRRDSNNYGYT
>TRBV9|TRBJ1-6
ASNYPSGQSNSPLH
>TRBV6-5|TRBJ2-4
ASRESGVVIQY
>TRBV7-2|TRBJ1-2
ASSLTGDGYT